This T cell receptor (beta chain) was sequenced in a study of cytomegalovirus exposure and HLA in healthy donors. The CDR3 is 19 residues long. Germline V CDR1 and CDR2: MDHEN, SYDVKM. V trimming: 3 bases; J trimming: 0 bases; junction bases outside the gene matches: 11. PCR employed 60 Vbeta and 13 Jbeta primers. Sequenced by immunoSEQ multiplex PCR; TCRdb stores in-frame clones only, minus some. The data hold 100,000 to 150,000 clones, with around 82% observed a single time. Worth noting for this clone: The target antigen is unknown.

Overall study findings and caveats: TRBV6-2, TRBV6-3 and some other V segments were unresolvable in 87-base-pair reads.

The specimen sequenced was PBMCs. The genes are TRBV28 and TRBJ2-7; 13 bases fit TRBD2. This clonotype originated in a woman aged 40 to 50 in good health and CMV-seropositive. CDR3: CASSFPPTSGRLISYEQYF. The CDR3 DNA follows: TGTGCCAGCAGTTTTCCCCCGACTAGCGGGAGGTTGATCTCCTACGAGCAGTACTTC.